These 12 T cell receptor beta chains were sequenced from one sample in a study of blood T cell repertoires in COVID-19. TCRdb's copy holds only in-frame clones and misses some; the assay was immunoSEQ multiplex PCR. The table records about 91,000 clones, more than 75% of them present only once. The sequenced sample was peripheral blood. Every receptor here comes from a woman older than 75 with active COVID-19.

The rearrangement joins TRBV6-4 to TRBJ1-3; the match to TRBD1 covers 10 bases. CDR1 is MRHNA, CDR2 SNTAGT, per germline. The CDR3 sequence is 13 residues long. Unmatched junction bases numbered 3, after V lost 9 bases and J lost 4 bases. As DNA, the CDR3 is TGTGCCAGTGGGGACAGGGGCGGAAACACCATATATTTT. Its protein product is CASGDRGGNTIYF.

The chain combines TRBV5-1 with TRBJ2-2; D gene ambiguous. The CDR3 contains 13 residues. CDR1 is SGHRS and CDR2 is YFSETQ in the germline V gene. V lost 1 base to trimming and J lost 5 bases, with 6 bases between them. Here the CDR3 DNA reads TGCGCCAGCAGCTTGATAGTTACCGGGGAGCTGTTTTTT. It codes for CASSLIVTGELFF. Using reference TRBV5-1 and TRBJ2-2 for the parts outside the CDR3, the full variable domain is KAGVTQTPRYLIKTRGQQVTLSCSPISGHRSVSWYQQTPGQGLQFLFEYFSETQRNKGNFPGRFSGRQFSNSRSEMNVSTLELGDSALYLCASSLIVTGELFFGEGSRLTVL.

This chain uses TRBV28 with TRBJ2-3; TRBD2 aligns across 13 bases. This CDR3 contains 18 residues. Germline trimming cut 5 bases from V and 3 bases from J; bases unmatched to any gene: 11. CDR1 and CDR2 (germline): MDHEN, SYDVKM. CDR3 bases: TGTGCCAGCAGTACCTCGAGACTAGCGGGAGGAATAACAGATACGCAGTATTTT. Residues: CASSTSRLAGGITDTQYF.

The CDR3 coding sequence is TGTGCCAGCAGCTCCGGGACAGGGGAAGTGCAGTACTTC. Residues: CASSSGTGEVQYF. The chain couples TRBV28 to TRBJ2-7; 10 nucleotides agree with TRBD1. CDR1 and CDR2 (germline): MDHEN, SYDVKM. Losses at the gene ends were 6 bases for V and 9 bases for J; bases not matched to a gene: 8. This CDR3 spans 13 amino acids.

The chain joins TRBV3-1 (or the pseudogene TRBV3-2) to TRBJ1-5; TRBD1 is a possible D gene (6 bases). This CDR3 comprises 13 residues. Germline values: CDR1 LGHDT, CDR2 YNNKEL (reference sequence). Trimming pared 4 bases from V and 6 bases from J, leaving 10 bases between. CDR3 loop: CASSLQGSQPQHF. CDR3 in DNA: TGTGCCAGCAGCCTACAGGGTTCTCAGCCCCAGCATTTT.

This chain uses TRBV27 with TRBJ1-2, with TRBD1 matching over 7 bases. V gave up 0 bases and J gave up 7 bases; unmatched junction bases: 5. The CDR3 spans 14 residues. The germline V gene encodes CDR1 MNHEY and CDR2 SMNVEV (reference sequence). The CDR3 sequence: CASSLSRQGPGYTF. The CDR3 DNA reads as TGTGCCAGCAGTTTATCGAGACAGGGTCCTGGCTACACCTTC.

This clone occurred once. The gene calls are TRBV11-1 and TRBJ2-1, with D maybe TRBD2 (5 bases). The V gene's germline CDR1 is SGHAT and CDR2 FQDESV (reference sequence). The CDR3 consists of 15 residues. The V end lost 3 bases, the J end lost 6 bases, and 15 bases lay between the germline ends. The CDR3 loop is CASSFFTSGLNEQFF. The DNA of the CDR3 is TGTGCCAGCAGCTTTTTTACCAGCGGACTCAATGAGCAGTTCTTC.

In this sample, this clone turned up once. The chain carries TRBV27 and TRBJ1-2; 7 positions agree with TRBD1. Germline V CDR1 and CDR2: MNHEY, SMNVEV (reference sequence). After removal of 11 bases from V and 2 bases from J, the junction contained 2 bases not matched to a gene. CDR3 length equals 11 residues. DNA for the CDR3: TGTGCCGCAGGGGGGAACTATGGCTACACCTTC. Translated: CAAGGNYGYTF.

V and J are TRBV5-4 and TRBJ2-1, with 8 bases matching TRBD2. CDR3 length equals 16 residues. Germline V gene lookup returns CDR1 SGHNT and CDR2 YYREEE (reference sequence). The V gene end was trimmed by 2 bases and the J gene end by 3 bases; junction bases not matched to a gene: 7. CDR3 in amino acids: CASSLYTSGYYNEQFF. CDR3 coding DNA: TGTGCCAGCAGCTTATATACTAGCGGATACTACAATGAGCAGTTCTTC.

In nucleotides, the CDR3 is TGTGCCAGCAGCCCCGTCCGGGGAACAGATACGCAGTATTTT. It is translated as CASSPVRGTDTQYF. This chain links TRBV3-1 (or the pseudogene TRBV3-2) with TRBJ2-3; D possibly corresponds to TRBD2 (5 bases). Between the trimmed V and J ends, which lost 4 bases and 3 bases, there was a span of 11 bases. The germline CDR1 and CDR2 sequences are LGHDT and YNNKEL (reference sequence). This CDR3 is 14 amino acids long.

The chain links TRBV28 to TRBJ2-1, with D unclear. This CDR3 comprises 14 residues. Germline V lookup: CDR1 MDHEN, CDR2 SYDVKM. With 6 bases removed from V and 0 bases from J, the gap between germline ends came to 9 bases. CDR3 bases: TGTGCCAGCAGCCAGTTAAGCTCCTACAATGAGCAGTTCTTC. Translating it yields CASSQLSSYNEQFF. The whole variable domain, remainder taken from reference TRBV28 and TRBJ2-1, is DVKVTQSSRYLVKRTGEKVFLECVQDMDHENMFWYRQDPGLGLRLIYFSYDVKMKEKGDIPEGYSVSREKKERFSLILESASTNQTSMYLCASSQLSSYNEQFFGPGTRLTVL.

V usage is TRBV29-1 and J usage is TRBJ2-7; 7 bases fit TRBD2. V was pared by 0 bases and J by 4 bases, with 9 bases of the junction left unmatched. The germline CDR1 and CDR2 sequences are SQVTM and ANQGSEA. The CDR3 totals 15 residues. DNA for the CDR3: TGCAGCGTTGAAGATCGGGGCGGGAGAAGGTACGAGCAGTACTTC. Its translation: CSVEDRGGRRYEQYF.